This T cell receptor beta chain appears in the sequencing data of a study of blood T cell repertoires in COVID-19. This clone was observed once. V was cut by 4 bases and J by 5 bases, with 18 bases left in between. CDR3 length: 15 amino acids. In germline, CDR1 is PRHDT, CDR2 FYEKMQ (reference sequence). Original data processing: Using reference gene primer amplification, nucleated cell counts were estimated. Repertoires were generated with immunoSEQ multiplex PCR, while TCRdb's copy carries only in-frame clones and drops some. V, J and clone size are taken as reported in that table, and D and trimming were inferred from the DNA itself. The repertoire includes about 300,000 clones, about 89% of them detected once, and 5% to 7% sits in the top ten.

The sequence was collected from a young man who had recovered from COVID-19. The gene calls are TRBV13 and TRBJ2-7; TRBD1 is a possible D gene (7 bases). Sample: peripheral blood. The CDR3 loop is CASSSSDRRVDEQYF. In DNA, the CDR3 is TGTGCCAGCAGCTCCTCGGACAGGAGGGTCGACGAGCAGTACTTC.